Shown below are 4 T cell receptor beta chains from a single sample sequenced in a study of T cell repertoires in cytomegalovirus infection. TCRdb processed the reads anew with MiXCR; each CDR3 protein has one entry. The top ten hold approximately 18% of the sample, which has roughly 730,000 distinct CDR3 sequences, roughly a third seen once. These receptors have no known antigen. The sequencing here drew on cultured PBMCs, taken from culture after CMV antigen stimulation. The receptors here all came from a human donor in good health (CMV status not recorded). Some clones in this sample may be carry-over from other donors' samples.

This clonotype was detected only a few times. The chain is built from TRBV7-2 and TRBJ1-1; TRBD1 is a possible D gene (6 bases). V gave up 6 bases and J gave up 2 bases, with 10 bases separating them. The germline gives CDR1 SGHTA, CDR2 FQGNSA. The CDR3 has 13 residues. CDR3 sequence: CASRTGFNTEAFF. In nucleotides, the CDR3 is TGTGCCAGCAGAACAGGGTTCAACACTGAAGCTTTCTTT.

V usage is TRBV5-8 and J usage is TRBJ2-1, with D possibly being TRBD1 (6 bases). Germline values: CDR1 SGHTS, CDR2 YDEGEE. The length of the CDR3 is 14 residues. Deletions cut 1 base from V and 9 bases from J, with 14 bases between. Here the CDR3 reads CASSLLAGAIEQFF. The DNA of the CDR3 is TGTGCCAGCAGCTTGCTAGCAGGGGCGATTGAGCAGTTCTTC.

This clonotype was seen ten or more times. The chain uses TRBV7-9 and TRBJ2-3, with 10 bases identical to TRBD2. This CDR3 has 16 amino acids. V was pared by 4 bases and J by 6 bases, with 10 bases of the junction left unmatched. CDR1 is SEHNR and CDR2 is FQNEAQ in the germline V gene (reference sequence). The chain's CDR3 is CASSSFSGGTADTQYF. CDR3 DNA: TGTGCCAGCAGCTCGTTTAGCGGGGGGACCGCGGATACGCAGTATTTT.

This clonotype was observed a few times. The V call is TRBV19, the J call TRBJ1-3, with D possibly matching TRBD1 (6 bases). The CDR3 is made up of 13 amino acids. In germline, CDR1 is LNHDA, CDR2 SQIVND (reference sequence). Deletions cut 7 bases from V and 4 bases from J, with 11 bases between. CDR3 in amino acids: CASTWTAGNTIYF. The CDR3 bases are TGTGCCAGTACGTGGACAGCCGGAAACACCATATATTTT.